These 20 T cell receptor beta chains were all obtained from the same sample, sequenced in a study of cytomegalovirus exposure and HLA in healthy donors. Sequencing was performed with immunoSEQ multiplex PCR; in TCRdb, only in-frame clones are kept and a portion is missing. Among some 65,000 clones listed, 96% were seen once. The sequenced material came from PBMCs. The receptors shown here come from a man in his late teens or twenties in good health and CMV-seronegative.

This rearrangement joins TRBV10-1 to TRBJ2-1; a weak D match, TRBD1 (6 bases). CDR1 WNHNN and CDR2 SYGVQD come from the germline V gene (reference sequence). The CDR3 extends over 15 amino acids. V lost 0 bases and J 7 bases, leaving 13 bases between the germline ends. CDR3 sequence: CASSESIGGKNEQFF. The CDR3 coding sequence is TGCGCCAGCAGTGAGTCGATTGGGGGCAAGAATGAGCAGTTCTTC.

The chain is built from TRBV15 and TRBJ2-1, with D possibly TRBD1 on 6 matching bases. The CDR3 runs to 15 residues. V gave up 7 bases and J gave up 2 bases, with 15 bases separating them. Germline CDR1 LNHNV, CDR2 YYDKDF (reference sequence). In DNA form, the CDR3 reads TGTGCCACCACCTTGCACAGGGAAACCTACAATGAGCAGTTCTTC. Translating it yields CATTLHRETYNEQFF.

V and J are TRBV9 and TRBJ2-3; the D gene is possibly TRBD1 (5 bases). V was trimmed by 0 bases and J by 5 bases, leaving 13 bases between them. Germline V gene sequence: CDR1 SGDLS, CDR2 YYNGEE. This CDR3 is built from 15 residues. The CDR3 coding sequence is TGTGCCAGCAGCGTAGAAGGCGTAAGGGGAGATACGCAGTATTTT. It translates to CASSVEGVRGDTQYF.

This sequence joins TRBV14 and TRBJ1-4; D possibly corresponds to TRBD1 (6 bases). CDR1 and CDR2 (germline): SGHDN, FVKESK. The ends were cut back, 4 bases at V and 5 bases at J, with 17 bases in the middle. This CDR3 is built from 16 residues. The CDR3 DNA follows: TGTGCCAGCAGCCTCCGTCCGGGACAACTAAATGAAAAACTGTTTTTT. This encodes CASSLRPGQLNEKLFF.

The rearrangement links TRBV9 to TRBJ1-1; D perhaps matches TRBD1 (5 bases). Germline V gene sequence: CDR1 SGDLS, CDR2 YYNGEE. The germline V and J ends were trimmed by 9 bases and 1 base, with 10 bases remaining between them. The CDR3 has 12 residues. CDR3 in amino acids: CATETGNTEAFF. The CDR3 DNA reads TGTGCCACAGAAACAGGGAACACTGAAGCTTTCTTT.

The chain couples TRBV11-2 to TRBJ1-1, with D uncertain. Germline-derived CDR1 and CDR2 are SGHAT and FQNNGV. The CDR3 is 15 amino acids. With 1 base removed from V and 3 bases from J, the gap between germline ends came to 12 bases. The CDR3 sequence: CASSLVRGSDTEAFF. DNA for the CDR3: TGTGCCAGCAGCTTAGTTCGGGGATCGGACACTGAAGCTTTCTTT.

V is TRBV2 and J is TRBJ1-5; 10 bases align to TRBD1. V lost 7 bases to trimming and J lost 5 bases; unmatched junction nucleotides: 14. Germline assignment: CDR1 SNHLY and CDR2 FYNNEI. The CDR3 runs to 17 residues. The CDR3 is CASTRDRGRMRHQPQHF. Written as DNA, the CDR3 is TGTGCCAGCACCAGGGACAGGGGAAGGATGAGGCATCAGCCCCAGCATTTT.

The chain links TRBV9 to TRBJ2-3; D unresolved. The V gene's germline CDR1 is SGDLS and CDR2 YYNGEE. V lost 3 bases and J 1 base, leaving 3 bases between the germline ends. The length of the CDR3 is 12 residues. The CDR3 loop reads CASSAGTDTQYF. In DNA, the CDR3 is TGTGCCAGCAGCGCCGGCACAGATACGCAGTATTTT.

This chain uses TRBV5-4 with TRBJ1-1; 7 nucleotides agree with TRBD1. After removal of 0 bases from V and 1 base from J, the junction contained 3 bases not matched to a gene. The CDR3 covers 15 residues. Germline lookup yields CDR1 SGHNT and CDR2 YYREEE (reference sequence). CDR3: CASSLAQGGNTEAFF. The CDR3 nucleotides read TGTGCCAGCAGCTTGGCCCAGGGGGGGAACACTGAAGCTTTCTTT.

This chain joins TRBV27 and TRBJ2-7; possibly TRBD1 for D (6 bases). CDR3 length: 15 residues. Germline CDR1 and CDR2: MNHEY and SMNVEV (reference sequence). Trimming cost V 4 bases and J 3 bases, with 16 bases left between them. The CDR3 here is CASSSLTGSNYEQYF. Here the CDR3 DNA reads TGTGCCAGCAGTTCCTTAACAGGGTCCAACTACGAGCAGTACTTC.

V and J are TRBV5-1 and TRBJ2-5; TRBD2 is a possible D gene (6 bases). The CDR3 length is 16 residues. In germline, CDR1 is SGHRS, CDR2 YFSETQ. The V gene lost 1 base and the J gene lost 1 base, with 14 bases spanning the gap. CDR3 DNA: TGCGCCAGCAGCTTGCGGCGGGATAACCCCCAAGAGACCCAGTACTTC. Translation: CASSLRRDNPQETQYF.

This rearrangement joins TRBV7-9 to TRBJ1-1; D not certain. CDR1 and CDR2 from the germline V gene are SEHNR and FQNEAQ (reference sequence). The CDR3 covers 12 residues. The V end was cut by 4 bases, the J end by 2 bases, with 5 bases between. The CDR3 bases are TGTGCCAGCAGCTCAACTAACACTGAAGCTTTCTTT. It codes for CASSSTNTEAFF.

CDR3 loop: CASSLAVGNTIYF. For the CDR3, the DNA is TGTGCCAGCAGCCTCGCGGTTGGAAACACCATATATTTT. This rearrangement joins TRBV5-6 to TRBJ1-3; D ambiguous. From germline, CDR1 is SGHDT and CDR2 YYEEEE. The CDR3 is made up of 13 amino acids. The V end was cut by 4 bases, the J end by 3 bases, with 8 bases between.

The rearrangement uses TRBV6-6 and TRBJ1-1; D may be TRBD1 (6 bases). The length of the CDR3 is 13 residues. Germline CDR1 and CDR2: MNHNY and SVGAGI (reference sequence). V was trimmed by 2 bases and J by 3 bases, leaving 7 bases between them. The DNA for the CDR3 is TGTGCCAGCAGTTACGAGGGGGACACTGAAGCTTTCTTT. It encodes CASSYEGDTEAFF.

The V call is TRBV6-1, the J call TRBJ1-1, with TRBD1 identical over 9 bases. The germline V gene encodes CDR1 MNHNS and CDR2 SASEGT. After removal of 3 bases from V and 1 base from J, the junction contained 3 bases not matched to a gene. The CDR3 runs to 15 residues. CDR3 nucleotide sequence: TGTGCCAGCAGTGAGCCGGGACAGGGGAACACTGAAGCTTTCTTT. Translating it yields CASSEPGQGNTEAFF.

This rearrangement joins TRBV28 to TRBJ1-2, with 9 bases lining up with TRBD1. The CDR3 length is 13 residues. Germline V gene sequence: CDR1 MDHEN, CDR2 SYDVKM. J gave up 6 bases and V 8 bases, and 7 bases lay outside the gene matches. Here the CDR3 reads CASAHRGRNGYTF. In DNA form, the CDR3 reads TGTGCCAGCGCGCACAGGGGGCGCAATGGCTACACCTTC.

The chain links TRBV6-1 to TRBJ2-7, with TRBD2 as a possible D gene (6 bases). Germline CDR1 is MNHNS and CDR2 is SASEGT. This CDR3 has 16 residues. Deletions cut 2 bases from V and 2 bases from J, with 16 bases between. Written as DNA, the CDR3 is TGTGCCAGCAGTGAATTTGGGGGAGGAATTACCTACGAGCAGTACTTC. Protein: CASSEFGGGITYEQYF.

This chain connects TRBV14 to TRBJ2-7; 12 bases map to TRBD1. V lost 4 bases and J lost 4; bases outside the gene matches: 5. The germline V gene encodes CDR1 SGHDN and CDR2 FVKESK. The CDR3 has 15 residues. The CDR3: CASSLGQGAKYEQYF. The CDR3 bases are TGTGCCAGCAGCCTGGGACAGGGGGCTAAATACGAGCAGTACTTC.

J is TRBJ1-1 and V is TRBV6-6, with TRBD1 matching over 8 bases. CDR1 and CDR2 from the germline V gene are MNHNY and SVGAGI (reference sequence). CDR3 length equals 15 residues. J was trimmed by 5 bases and V by 4 bases; bases with no gene match: 9. The DNA for the CDR3 is TGTGCCAGCAGTTCACAGGGGGACCCCGGGACTGAAGCTTTCTTT. The encoded protein is CASSSQGDPGTEAFF.

This clone is a singleton in its sample. This chain links TRBV28 with TRBJ1-2; D gene uncertain. Germline V gene data show CDR1 as MDHEN and CDR2 as SYDVKM. Trimming cost V 8 bases and J 6 bases, with 10 bases left between them. This CDR3 has 11 residues. CDR3 loop: CASQEPNGYTF. DNA for the CDR3: TGTGCCAGCCAGGAACCCAATGGCTACACCTTC.